Below are 32 T cell receptor beta chains sequenced from a single sample in a study of cytomegalovirus exposure and HLA in healthy donors. The PCR was carried out with 60 Vbeta primers and 13 Jbeta primers. Only in-frame clones appear in the TCRdb table, and some are missing; sequencing was by immunoSEQ multiplex PCR. The sample comprises around 80,000 clones, around 62% of which are singletons, and roughly 4% rests with the top ten. Input material: PBMCs. The receptors derive from a male donor in good health and CMV-seropositive.

In its sample, this clone was seen once. The rearrangement links TRBV5-4 to TRBJ2-7, with no clear D. Looked up from germline, CDR1 is SGHNT and CDR2 is YYREEE (reference sequence). The CDR3 is made up of 16 amino acids. The V end was cut by 3 bases, the J end by 3 bases, with 19 bases between. The CDR3 spells CASSYRHPLRRYEQYF. Here the CDR3 DNA reads TGTGCCAGCAGCTATCGACATCCCCTCCGGCGCTACGAGCAGTACTTC.

The chain combines TRBV6-5 with TRBJ1-4; no clear D gene. The CDR3 is 16 residues long. Germline V gene lookup returns CDR1 MNHEY and CDR2 SVGAGI. Trimming took 4 bases from V and 0 from J, leaving 12 bases between them. In nucleotides, the CDR3 is TGTGCCAGCAGTTGGGAGACATTGGCAACTAATGAAAAACTGTTTTTT. This translates into CASSWETLATNEKLFF.

The V gene is TRBV28, the J gene TRBJ1-1; possibly TRBD1 for D (6 bases). This CDR3 region has 15 residues. Germline V lookup: CDR1 MDHEN, CDR2 SYDVKM. V was shortened by 8 bases and J by 3 bases, with 19 bases between the two germline ends. CDR3 DNA: TGTGCCAGCCGGAATACAGGGTGGAGAGACACTGAAGCTTTCTTT. This encodes CASRNTGWRDTEAFF.

The chain uses TRBV7-8 and TRBJ1-3; possible D gene TRBD1, 5 bases. Trimming removed 2 bases at V and 11 bases at J, with 7 bases between. This CDR3 has 11 amino acids. Germline V lookup: CDR1 SGHVS, CDR2 FQNEAQ. The DNA for the CDR3 is TGTGCCAGCAGCTTACAGGGTCCCATATATTTT. Translating gives CASSLQGPIYF.

This chain connects TRBV10-3 to TRBJ2-5; possibly TRBD1 for D (5 bases). The CDR3 loop spans 14 amino acids. With 5 bases removed from V and 1 base from J, the gap between germline ends came to 11 bases. The germline V gene has CDR1 ENHRY and CDR2 SYGVKD. The CDR3: CAISQGGAQETQYF. CDR3 DNA sequence: TGTGCCATCAGTCAGGGTGGGGCCCAAGAGACCCAGTACTTC.

The chain recombines TRBV9 with TRBJ2-7; TRBD1 matches at 7 bases. V shed 4 bases and J 3 bases; nucleotides not matched to a gene: 10. The CDR3 totals 15 residues. CDR1 and CDR2 from the germline V gene are SGDLS and YYNGEE. This CDR3 reads CASSPSPGDSYEQYF. CDR3 DNA: TGTGCCAGCAGCCCGAGCCCCGGGGACAGCTACGAGCAGTACTTC.

With respect to this clone: One junction end does not reproduce the germline sequence, and a read error may be involved. The chain is built from TRBV7-7 and TRBJ2-5; the D gene is possibly TRBD2 (6 bases). The CDR3 contains 13 residues. Germline CDR1 reads SSHAT; CDR2 reads FNYEAQ (reference sequence). DNA for the CDR3: TGTGCTAGCAGCTTAGAGGAGGGAGAGGCCCAGTACTTC. Encoded protein: CASSLEEGEAQYF.

CDR3 protein: CASSRGGARFF. The DNA for the CDR3 is TGTGCCAGCAGCAGAGGGGGCGCTCGGTTCTTC. The rearrangement links TRBV11-2 to TRBJ2-1; TRBD1 matches at 7 bases. Germline V gives CDR1 SGHAT, CDR2 FQNNGV. There are 11 residues in the CDR3. Trimming cost V 5 bases and J 15 bases; bases outside gene matches: 7.

This chain connects TRBV19 to TRBJ1-5, with D maybe TRBD1 (5 bases). V was cut by 3 bases and J by 0 bases, with 9 bases left in between. Looked up from germline, CDR1 is LNHDA and CDR2 is SQIVND (reference sequence). This CDR3 spans 15 amino acids. The CDR3 is CASSMGRFSNQPQHF. For the CDR3, the DNA is TGTGCCAGTAGTATGGGGCGGTTTAGCAATCAGCCCCAGCATTTT.

V is TRBV5-6 and J is TRBJ2-3, with 14 bases lining up with TRBD2. The trim removed 0 bases at V and 5 bases at J, leaving 2 bases unmatched. The CDR3 runs to 16 residues. Germline V gene lookup returns CDR1 SGHDT and CDR2 YYEEEE. CDR3: CASSLGLAGGRDTQYF. The CDR3 DNA reads as TGTGCCAGCAGCTTGGGACTAGCGGGGGGGCGAGATACGCAGTATTTT.

J is TRBJ1-2 and V is TRBV30; 10 bases map to TRBD1. CDR3 length: 16 residues. Germline assignment: CDR1 GTSNPN and CDR2 SVGIG (reference sequence). Unmatched junction bases numbered 14, after V lost 2 bases and J lost 8 bases. CDR3 bases: TGTGCCTGGAGTCCCAGGGACAGGGGTCCGTTTTGGGGCTACACCTTC. Translation: CAWSPRDRGPFWGYTF.

The CDR3 sequence: CAWSGDSSQPQHF. CDR3 nucleotide sequence: TGTGCCTGGAGTGGTGACTCGTCTCAGCCCCAGCATTTT. The rearrangement joins TRBV30 to TRBJ1-5, with unresolved D. This CDR3 is built from 13 residues. Per germline, CDR1 GTSNPN and CDR2 SVGIG (reference sequence). With 1 base removed from V and 6 bases from J, the gap between germline ends came to 10 bases.

This clone was detected a few times. The genes are TRBV16 and TRBJ2-3; 7 bases agree with TRBD1. The CDR3 runs to 16 residues. Germline CDR1 KGHSY, CDR2 FQNENV. V was pared by 0 bases and J by 0 bases, with 3 bases of the junction left unmatched. CDR3 sequence reads: CASSQSGQRSTDTQYF. The DNA for the CDR3 is TGTGCCAGCAGCCAATCGGGACAGCGAAGCACAGATACGCAGTATTTT.

This clone has more than one count but fewer than ten. The J gene is TRBJ2-1, the V gene TRBV30; 7 bases align to TRBD2. CDR3 length: 13 residues. J was trimmed by 5 bases and V by 3 bases; bases with no gene match: 4. CDR1 is GTSNPN and CDR2 is SVGIG in the germline V gene (reference sequence). CDR3 amino acids: CAWSSGTHNEQFF. CDR3 coding DNA: TGTGCCTGGAGCAGCGGGACGCACAATGAGCAGTTCTTC.

This clone has just a few counts. This chain connects TRBV19 to TRBJ2-2, with 9 positions matching TRBD1. The trim removed 10 bases at V and 4 bases at J, leaving 13 bases unmatched. The germline gives CDR1 LNHDA, CDR2 SQIVND (reference sequence). The CDR3 totals 16 residues. CDR3 protein: CATLRGGQGPTGELFF. In DNA form, the CDR3 reads TGTGCCACCCTCAGGGGGGGACAGGGTCCCACCGGGGAGCTGTTTTTT.

Details on this clone: An end of the junction does not agree with germline; a read error may underlie this. V is TRBV18 and J is TRBJ1-2, with 8 positions matching TRBD1. The V gene's germline CDR1 is KGHSH and CDR2 LQKENI. The CDR3 sequence is 15 residues long. The chain's CDR3 is CASSVSRGHSYGYPF. The CDR3 DNA reads TGTGCCAGCTCGGTTTCCAGGGGGCACAGCTATGGCTACCCCTTC.

This clone has just one count. The rearrangement joins TRBV5-5 to TRBJ1-6; D is uncertain. Per the germline V gene, CDR1 is SGHKS and CDR2 is YYEKEE (reference sequence). The CDR3 covers 15 residues. Trimming removed 1 base from V and 10 bases from J, with 15 bases in between. The CDR3 loop reads CASSLNLALASPLHF. The CDR3 DNA follows: TGTGCCAGCAGCTTGAATCTCGCACTAGCATCACCCCTCCACTTT.

The rearrangement joins TRBV5-1 to TRBJ1-3, with D uncertain. The V end was cut by 2 bases, the J end by 0 bases, with 6 bases between. The length of the CDR3 is 14 residues. The germline V gene has CDR1 SGHRS and CDR2 YFSETQ. Here the CDR3 reads CASSLSSSGNTIYF. CDR3 DNA: TGCGCCAGCAGCTTATCCTCCTCTGGAAACACCATATATTTT. Full variable domain (missing parts from reference TRBV5-1 and TRBJ1-3): KAGVTQTPRYLIKTRGQQVTLSCSPISGHRSVSWYQQTPGQGLQFLFEYFSETQRNKGNFPGRFSGRQFSNSRSEMNVSTLELGDSALYLCASSLSSSGNTIYFGEGSWLTVV.

This chain links TRBV7-3 with TRBJ2-1, with D maybe TRBD2 (6 bases). V was cut by 5 bases and J by 5 bases, with 16 bases left in between. Germline CDR1 is SGHTA and CDR2 is FQGTGA. The CDR3 totals 15 residues. The CDR3 nucleotides are TGTGCCAGCAGCCGACGGGGCGGGAAGGACAATGAGCAGTTCTTC. Protein product: CASSRRGGKDNEQFF.

The table lists this clone with a count of one. This clone may be a read error of a much larger clone one base away. The sample has other DNA sequences that encode this CDR3 too. The chain combines TRBV4-3 with TRBJ2-3; maybe TRBD2 (5 bases). The ends were cut back, 0 bases at V and 10 bases at J, with 14 bases in the middle. CDR3 length: 14 amino acids. Per germline, CDR1 LGHNA and CDR2 YSLEER. In DNA form, the CDR3 reads TGCGCCAGCAGCCAAGACCGGGATATCGTTCCGCAGTATTTT. As protein: CASSQDRDIVPQYF.

CDR3 in DNA: TGTGCCAGCAGCCTAGGACTTGTTAATGAGCAGTTCTTC. Encoded protein: CASSLGLVNEQFF. The chain carries TRBV14 and TRBJ2-1; D is perhaps TRBD2 (5 bases). The CDR3 runs 13 residues. Germline lookup yields CDR1 SGHDN and CDR2 FVKESK. V shed 4 bases and J shed 7 bases, with 11 bases lying between them.

The J gene is TRBJ2-2, the V gene TRBV14; a weak D match, TRBD2 (5 bases). The CDR3 is 18 residues long. Germline CDR1 is SGHDN and CDR2 is FVKESK. The V and J ends lost 0 bases and 1 base respectively, with 15 bases between them. This CDR3 reads CASSQDTGSWGNTGELFF. The CDR3 DNA is TGTGCCAGCAGCCAAGATACGGGGAGTTGGGGGAACACCGGGGAGCTGTTTTTT.

The J gene is TRBJ1-1, the V gene TRBV11-2; D is possibly TRBD1 (5 bases). V dropped 0 bases and J dropped 4 bases, with 18 bases sitting between them. This CDR3 has 17 amino acids. Germline V gives CDR1 SGHAT, CDR2 FQNNGV. The CDR3 DNA is TGTGCCAGCAGCTTAGATCTGATAGGGCAGGGTGGCACTGAAGCTTTCTTT. Protein sequence: CASSLDLIGQGGTEAFF.

This sequence joins TRBV5-6 and TRBJ1-1, with D unclear. Trimming cost V 6 bases and J 1 base, with 7 bases left between them. Germline CDR1 SGHDT, CDR2 YYEEEE. This CDR3 is 12 amino acids long. In DNA, the CDR3 is TGTGCCAGCACCGGGGAGAACACTGAAGCTTTCTTT. Protein: CASTGENTEAFF.

This sequence joins TRBV7-3 and TRBJ2-5; TRBD2 matches 8 bases. This CDR3 spans 12 amino acids. V shed 6 bases, J shed 6 bases, and the junction held 3 bases outside the gene matches. Germline V gene data show CDR1 as SGHTA and CDR2 as FQGTGA. The CDR3 sequence: CASSLAGQTQYF. The CDR3 region has the DNA TGTGCCAGCAGTTTAGCGGGGCAGACCCAGTACTTC.

The chain joins TRBV29-1 to TRBJ2-1; the match to TRBD2 covers 7 bases. V lost 4 bases to trimming and J lost 4 bases; unmatched junction nucleotides: 7. The germline V gene encodes CDR1 SQVTM and CDR2 ANQGSEA. The CDR3 totals 14 residues. The CDR3 here is CSVAATSRYNEQFF. The CDR3 nucleotides read TGCAGCGTTGCGGCGACTAGCCGTTACAATGAGCAGTTCTTC.

The chain has TRBV28 and TRBJ2-7; no clear D. The V end was cut by 7 bases, the J end by 2 bases, with 15 bases between. This CDR3 is 14 amino acids long. Germline values: CDR1 MDHEN, CDR2 SYDVKM. Here the CDR3 DNA reads TGTGCCAGCACCTCCGGGTCCCCTCCCTACGAGCAGTACTTC. Translation: CASTSGSPPYEQYF.

This clone was seen a handful of times. The rearrangement links TRBV5-1 to TRBJ2-1; 9 positions agree with TRBD1. There are 15 residues in the CDR3. CDR1 is SGHRS, CDR2 YFSETQ, per germline. The ends lost 0 bases at V and 3 bases at J; junction bases unmatched: 1. For the CDR3, the DNA is TGCGCCAGCAGCTTGGGACAGGGGGTCTACAATGAGCAGTTCTTC. It codes for CASSLGQGVYNEQFF.

This chain joins TRBV10-3 and TRBJ2-7, with 12 bases lining up with TRBD1. The CDR3 totals 14 residues. After removal of 6 bases from V and 5 bases from J, the junction contained 5 bases not matched to a gene. Germline V gene sequence: CDR1 ENHRY, CDR2 SYGVKD. CDR3 sequence reads: CAISPGTGGDEQYF. The CDR3 DNA is TGTGCCATCAGCCCCGGGACAGGGGGCGACGAGCAGTACTTC.

Only a few counts were recorded for this clone. The chain has TRBV6-5 and TRBJ1-1; 10 nucleotides line up with TRBD1. This CDR3 spans 14 amino acids. The V segment lost 4 bases and the J segment 5 bases; nucleotides outside the gene matches: 4. Germline CDR1 reads MNHEY; CDR2 reads SVGAGI. The chain's CDR3 is CASSWDRGGTEAFF. CDR3 sequence (DNA): TGTGCCAGCAGTTGGGACAGGGGTGGAACTGAAGCTTTCTTT.

This chain connects TRBV5-1 to TRBJ2-2; TRBD2 matches 11 bases. The CDR3 is 16 residues long. Trimming at V came to 2 bases and at J to 5 bases, leaving 5 bases not matched to a gene. Germline V gene sequence: CDR1 SGHRS, CDR2 YFSETQ. In DNA, the CDR3 is TGCGCCAGCAGCTTTACTAGCGGGGGAGAAACCGGGGAGCTGTTTTTT. Translated, it gives CASSFTSGGETGELFF.

This clone was seen only a few times. The chain employs TRBV11-2 and TRBJ2-3; D is undetermined. Between the trimmed V and J ends, which lost 1 base and 6 bases, there was a span of 5 bases. The CDR3 runs 12 residues. Germline loops: CDR1 SGHAT, CDR2 FQNNGV. The CDR3 nucleotides read TGTGCCAGCAGCTTAGGAGATGATACGCAGTATTTT. Protein product: CASSLGDDTQYF.